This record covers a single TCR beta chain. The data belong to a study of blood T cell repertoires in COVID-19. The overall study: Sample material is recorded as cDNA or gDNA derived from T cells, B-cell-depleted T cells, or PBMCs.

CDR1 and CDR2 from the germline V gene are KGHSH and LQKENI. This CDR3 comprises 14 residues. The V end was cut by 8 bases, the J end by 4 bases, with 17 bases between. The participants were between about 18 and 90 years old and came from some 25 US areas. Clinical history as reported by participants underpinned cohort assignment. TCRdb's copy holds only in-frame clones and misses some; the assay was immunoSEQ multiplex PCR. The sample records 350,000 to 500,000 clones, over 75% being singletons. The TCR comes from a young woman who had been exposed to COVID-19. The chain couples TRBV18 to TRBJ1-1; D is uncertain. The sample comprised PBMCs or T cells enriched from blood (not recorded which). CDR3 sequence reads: CASPSRVGGTEAFF. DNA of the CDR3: TGTGCCAGCCCGTCGAGGGTTGGAGGCACTGAAGCTTTCTTT.